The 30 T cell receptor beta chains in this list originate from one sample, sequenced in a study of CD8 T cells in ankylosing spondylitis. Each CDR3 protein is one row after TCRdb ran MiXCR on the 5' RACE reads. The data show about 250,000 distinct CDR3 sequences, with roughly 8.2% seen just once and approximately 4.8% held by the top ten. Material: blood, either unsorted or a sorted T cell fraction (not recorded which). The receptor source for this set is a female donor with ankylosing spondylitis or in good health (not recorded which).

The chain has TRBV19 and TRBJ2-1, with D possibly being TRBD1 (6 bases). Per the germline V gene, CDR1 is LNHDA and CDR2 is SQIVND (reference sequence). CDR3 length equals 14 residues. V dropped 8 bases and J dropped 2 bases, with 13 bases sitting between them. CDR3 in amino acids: CASSGQGTYNEQFF. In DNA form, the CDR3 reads TGTGCCAGTTCTGGGCAGGGGACCTACAATGAGCAGTTCTTC.

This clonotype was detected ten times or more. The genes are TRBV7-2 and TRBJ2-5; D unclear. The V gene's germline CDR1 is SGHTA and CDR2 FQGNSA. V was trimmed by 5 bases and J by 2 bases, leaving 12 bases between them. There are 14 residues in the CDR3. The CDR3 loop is CASSPRTEQETQYF. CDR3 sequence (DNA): TGTGCCAGCAGCCCAAGGACGGAACAAGAGACCCAGTACTTC.

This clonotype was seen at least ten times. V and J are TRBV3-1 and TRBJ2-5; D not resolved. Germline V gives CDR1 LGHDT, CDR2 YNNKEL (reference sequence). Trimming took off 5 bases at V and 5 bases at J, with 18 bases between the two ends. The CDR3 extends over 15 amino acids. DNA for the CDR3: TGTGCCAGCAGCTACACCAGACCCTCAGCGGAGACCCAGTACTTC. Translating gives CASSYTRPSAETQYF.

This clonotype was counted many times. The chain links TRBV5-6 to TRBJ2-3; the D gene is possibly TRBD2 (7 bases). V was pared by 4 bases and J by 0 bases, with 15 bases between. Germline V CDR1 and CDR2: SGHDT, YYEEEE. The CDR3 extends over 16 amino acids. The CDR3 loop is CASSPPGGPSTDTQYF. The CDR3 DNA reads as TGTGCCAGCAGCCCCCCCGGGGGGCCAAGCACAGATACGCAGTATTTT.

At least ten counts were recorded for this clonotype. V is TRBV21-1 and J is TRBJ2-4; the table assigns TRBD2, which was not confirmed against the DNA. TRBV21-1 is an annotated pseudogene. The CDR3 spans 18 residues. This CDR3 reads CASSKAMIGLAVLGIQYF. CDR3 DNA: TGTGCCAGCAGCAAAGCAATGATCGGACTAGCGGTCCTCGGCATTCAGTACTTC.

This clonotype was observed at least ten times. The CDR3 here is CASSPGQSLHEQYF. The CDR3 DNA is TGTGCCAGCAGCCCGGGACAGAGTCTCCACGAGCAGTACTTC. The chain combines TRBV9 with TRBJ2-7; TRBD1 agrees at 7 bases. Trimming at V came to 4 bases and at J to 5 bases, leaving 9 bases not matched to a gene. The CDR3 is 14 residues long. From germline, CDR1 is SGDLS and CDR2 YYNGEE.

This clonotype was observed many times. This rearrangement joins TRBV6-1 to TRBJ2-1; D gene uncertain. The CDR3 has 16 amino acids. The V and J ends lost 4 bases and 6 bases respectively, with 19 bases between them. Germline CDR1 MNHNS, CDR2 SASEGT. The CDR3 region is CASSAAYSIQGNEQFF. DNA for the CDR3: TGTGCCAGCAGTGCCGCTTACAGTATCCAAGGCAATGAGCAGTTCTTC.

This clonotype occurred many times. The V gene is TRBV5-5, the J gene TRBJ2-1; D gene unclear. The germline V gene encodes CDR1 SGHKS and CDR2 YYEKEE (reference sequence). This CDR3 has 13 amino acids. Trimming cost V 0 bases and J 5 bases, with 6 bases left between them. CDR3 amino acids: CASSLAPHNEQFF. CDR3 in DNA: TGTGCCAGCAGCTTGGCCCCTCACAATGAGCAGTTCTTC.

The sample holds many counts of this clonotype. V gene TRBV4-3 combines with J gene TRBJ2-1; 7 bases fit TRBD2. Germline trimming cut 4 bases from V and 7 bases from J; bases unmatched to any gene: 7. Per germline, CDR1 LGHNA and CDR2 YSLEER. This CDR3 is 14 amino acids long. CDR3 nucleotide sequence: TGCGCCAGCAGCCGTAGGGACTACGGAAATGAGCAGTTCTTC. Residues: CASSRRDYGNEQFF.

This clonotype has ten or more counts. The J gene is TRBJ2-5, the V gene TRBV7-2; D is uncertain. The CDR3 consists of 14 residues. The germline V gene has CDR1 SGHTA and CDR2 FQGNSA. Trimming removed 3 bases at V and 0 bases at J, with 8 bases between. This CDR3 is CASSLDGNQETQYF. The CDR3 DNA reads TGTGCCAGCAGCTTGGACGGCAACCAAGAGACCCAGTACTTC.

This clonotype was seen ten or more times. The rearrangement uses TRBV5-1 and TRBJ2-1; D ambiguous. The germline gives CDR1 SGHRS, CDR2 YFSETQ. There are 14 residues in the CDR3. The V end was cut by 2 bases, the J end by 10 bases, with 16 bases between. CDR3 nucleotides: TGCGCCAGCAGCTTCCAGGTCCCCGATGGCGAGCAGTTCTTC. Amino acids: CASSFQVPDGEQFF. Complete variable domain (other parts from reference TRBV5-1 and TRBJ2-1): KAGVTQTPRYLIKTRGQQVTLSCSPISGHRSVSWYQQTPGQGLQFLFEYFSETQRNKGNFPGRFSGRQFSNSRSEMNVSTLELGDSALYLCASSFQVPDGEQFFGPGTRLTVL.

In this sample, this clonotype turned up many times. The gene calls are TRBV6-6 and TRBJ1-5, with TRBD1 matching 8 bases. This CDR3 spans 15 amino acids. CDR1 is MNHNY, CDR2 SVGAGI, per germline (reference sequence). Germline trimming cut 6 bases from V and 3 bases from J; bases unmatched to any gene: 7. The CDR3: CASSLGQGFNQPQHF. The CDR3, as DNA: TGTGCCAGCAGCCTCGGACAGGGCTTCAATCAGCCCCAGCATTTT.

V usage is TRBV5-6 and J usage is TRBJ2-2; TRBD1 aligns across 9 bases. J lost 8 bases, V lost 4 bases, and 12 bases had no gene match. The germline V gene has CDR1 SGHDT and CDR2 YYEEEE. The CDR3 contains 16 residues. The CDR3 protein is CASSLGQGGTAGELFF. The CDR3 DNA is TGTGCCAGCAGCCTGGGACAGGGAGGGACCGCTGGGGAGCTGTTTTTT.

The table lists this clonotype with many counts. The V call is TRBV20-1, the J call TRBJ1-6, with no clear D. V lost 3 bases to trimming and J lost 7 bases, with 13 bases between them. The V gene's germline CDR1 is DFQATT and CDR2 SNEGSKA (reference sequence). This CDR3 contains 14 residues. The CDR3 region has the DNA TGCAGTGCTAGTCGTGAGGATGACAATTCACCCCTCCACTTT. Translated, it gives CSASREDDNSPLHF.

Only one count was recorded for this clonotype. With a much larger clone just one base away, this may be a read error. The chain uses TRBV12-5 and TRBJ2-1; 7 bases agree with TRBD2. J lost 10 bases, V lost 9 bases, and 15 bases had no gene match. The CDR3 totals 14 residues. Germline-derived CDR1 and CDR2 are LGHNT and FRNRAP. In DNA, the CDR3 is TGTGCTAGAGAGCGGGACTCCCGAAGTGCGGAGCAGTTCTTC. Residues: CARERDSRSAEQFF.

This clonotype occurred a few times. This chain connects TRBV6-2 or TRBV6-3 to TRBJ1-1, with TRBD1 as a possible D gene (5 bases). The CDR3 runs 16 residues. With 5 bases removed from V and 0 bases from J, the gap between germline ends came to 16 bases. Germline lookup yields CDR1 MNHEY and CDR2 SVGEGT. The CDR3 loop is CASSPGRTTLNTEAFF. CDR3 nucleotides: TGTGCCAGCAGTCCAGGGAGGACTACGTTGAACACTGAAGCTTTCTTT.

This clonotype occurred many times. The CDR3 here is CASSPRGGGNEQYF. The CDR3 DNA sequence: TGTGCCAGCAGCCCCCGGGGGGGAGGAAACGAGCAGTACTTC. The V call is TRBV7-2, the J call TRBJ2-7, with 8 bases identical to TRBD2. The CDR3 totals 14 residues. The V gene's germline CDR1 is SGHTA and CDR2 FQGNSA. Trimming took 5 bases from V and 5 from J; bases not matched to a gene: 8.

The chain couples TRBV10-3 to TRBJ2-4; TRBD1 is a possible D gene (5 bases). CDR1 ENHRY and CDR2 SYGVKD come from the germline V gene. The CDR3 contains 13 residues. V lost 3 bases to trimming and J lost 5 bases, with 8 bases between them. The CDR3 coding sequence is TGTGCCATCAGTGACAGGGCCCAAAACATTCAGTACTTC. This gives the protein CAISDRAQNIQYF.

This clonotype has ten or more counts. In nucleotides, the CDR3 is TGCGCCAGCAGCCAGTCTCTAGCGGAAAAAAACATTCAGTACTTC. Its protein is CASSQSLAEKNIQYF. The rearrangement links TRBV4-3 to TRBJ2-4; 7 nucleotides line up with TRBD2. In germline, CDR1 is LGHNA, CDR2 YSLEER. Trimming took 3 bases from V and 4 from J; bases not matched to a gene: 6. The CDR3 is made up of 15 amino acids.

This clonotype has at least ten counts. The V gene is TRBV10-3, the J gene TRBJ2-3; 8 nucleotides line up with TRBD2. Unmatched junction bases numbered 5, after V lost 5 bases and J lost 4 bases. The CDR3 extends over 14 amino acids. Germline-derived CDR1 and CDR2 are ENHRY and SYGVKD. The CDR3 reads CAISPSGSADTQYF. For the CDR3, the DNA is TGTGCCATCAGTCCCAGCGGGAGTGCAGATACGCAGTATTTT.

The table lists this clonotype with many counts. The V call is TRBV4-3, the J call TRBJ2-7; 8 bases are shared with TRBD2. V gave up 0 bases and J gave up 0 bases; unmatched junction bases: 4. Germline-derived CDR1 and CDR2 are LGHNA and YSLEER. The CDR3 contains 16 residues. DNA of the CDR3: TGCGCCAGCAGCCAAGATCGGGGGGGGACCTCCTACGAGCAGTACTTC. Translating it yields CASSQDRGGTSYEQYF.

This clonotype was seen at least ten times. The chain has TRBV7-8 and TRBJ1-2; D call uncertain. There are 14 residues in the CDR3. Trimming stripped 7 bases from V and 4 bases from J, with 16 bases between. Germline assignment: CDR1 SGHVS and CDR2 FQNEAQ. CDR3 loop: CASTSQTSFYGYTF. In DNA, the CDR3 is TGTGCCAGCACCTCTCAGACGTCATTCTATGGCTACACCTTC.

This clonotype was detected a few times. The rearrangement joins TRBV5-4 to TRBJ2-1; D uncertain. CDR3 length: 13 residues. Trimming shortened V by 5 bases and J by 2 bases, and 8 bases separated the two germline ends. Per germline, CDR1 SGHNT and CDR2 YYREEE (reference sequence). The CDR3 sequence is CASSHDTYNEQFF. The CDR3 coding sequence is TGTGCCAGCAGTCATGATACCTACAATGAGCAGTTCTTC.

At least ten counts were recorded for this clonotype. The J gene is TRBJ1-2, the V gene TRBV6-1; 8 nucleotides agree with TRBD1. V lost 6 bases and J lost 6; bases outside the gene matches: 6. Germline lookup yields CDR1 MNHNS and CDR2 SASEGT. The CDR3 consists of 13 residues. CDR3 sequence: CASSQGARDGYTF. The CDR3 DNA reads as TGTGCCAGCAGCCAGGGGGCTCGGGATGGCTACACCTTC.

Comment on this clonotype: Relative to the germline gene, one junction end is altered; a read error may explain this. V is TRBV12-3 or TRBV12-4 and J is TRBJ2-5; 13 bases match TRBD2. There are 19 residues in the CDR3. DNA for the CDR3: TGTGCCCGCAGTTCCCGTCCTCGACTAGCGGGAGGATGGGAAGAGACCCAGTACTTC. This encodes CARSSRPRLAGGWEETQYF.

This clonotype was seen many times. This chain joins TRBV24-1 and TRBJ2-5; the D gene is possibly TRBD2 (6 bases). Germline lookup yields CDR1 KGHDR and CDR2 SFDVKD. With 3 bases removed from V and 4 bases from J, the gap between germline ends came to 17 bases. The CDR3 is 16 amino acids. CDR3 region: CATSDAGLEGGETQYF. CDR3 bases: TGTGCCACCAGTGATGCGGGCCTGGAGGGTGGAGAGACCCAGTACTTC.

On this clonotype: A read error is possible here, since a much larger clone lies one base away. The CDR3 bases are TGCAGTGCTCACACAGGGGTCGGCTACACCTTC. It specifies CSAHTGVGYTF. This sequence joins TRBV20-1 and TRBJ1-2; 7 bases align to TRBD1. CDR1 and CDR2 from the germline V gene are DFQATT and SNEGSKA (reference sequence). CDR3 size: 11 residues. Trimming removed 5 bases from V and 8 bases from J; junction bases left unmatched: 5.

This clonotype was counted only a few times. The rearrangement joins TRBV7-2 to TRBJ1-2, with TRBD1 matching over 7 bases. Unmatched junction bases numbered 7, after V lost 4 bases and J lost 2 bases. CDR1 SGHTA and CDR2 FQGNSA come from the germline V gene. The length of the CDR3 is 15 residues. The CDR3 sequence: CASSSTPGQNYGYTF. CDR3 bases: TGTGCCAGCAGCTCAACCCCGGGACAGAACTATGGCTACACCTTC.

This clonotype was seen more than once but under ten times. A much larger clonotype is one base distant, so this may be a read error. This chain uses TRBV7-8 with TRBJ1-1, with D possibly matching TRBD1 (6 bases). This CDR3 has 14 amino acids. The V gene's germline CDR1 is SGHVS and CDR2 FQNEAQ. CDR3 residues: CAGSPGQRYTEAFF. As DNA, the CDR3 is TGTGCCGGCAGCCCCGGACAGAGATACACTGAAGCTTTCTTT.

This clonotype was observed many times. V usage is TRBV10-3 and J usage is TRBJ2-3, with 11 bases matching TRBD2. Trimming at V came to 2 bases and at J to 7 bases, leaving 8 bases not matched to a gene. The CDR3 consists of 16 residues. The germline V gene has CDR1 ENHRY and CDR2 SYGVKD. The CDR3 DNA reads TGTGCCATCAGTGAGCCCATAGCGGGAGGGACTTATACGCAGTATTTT. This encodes CAISEPIAGGTYTQYF.